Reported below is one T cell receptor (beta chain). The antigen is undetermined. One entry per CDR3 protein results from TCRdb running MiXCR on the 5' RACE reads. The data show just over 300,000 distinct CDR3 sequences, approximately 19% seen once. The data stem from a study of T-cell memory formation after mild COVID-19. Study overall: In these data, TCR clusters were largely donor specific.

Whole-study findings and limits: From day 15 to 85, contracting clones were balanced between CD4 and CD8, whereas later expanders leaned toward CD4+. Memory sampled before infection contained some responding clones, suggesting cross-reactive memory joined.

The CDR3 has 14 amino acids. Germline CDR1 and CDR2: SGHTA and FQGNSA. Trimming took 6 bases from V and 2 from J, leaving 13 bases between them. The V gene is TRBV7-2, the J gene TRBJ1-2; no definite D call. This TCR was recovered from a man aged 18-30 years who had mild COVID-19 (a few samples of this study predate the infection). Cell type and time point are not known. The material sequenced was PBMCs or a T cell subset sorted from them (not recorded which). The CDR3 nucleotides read TGTGCCAGCAGACCCATATTGGGGAACTATGGCTACACCTTC. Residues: CASRPILGNYGYTF. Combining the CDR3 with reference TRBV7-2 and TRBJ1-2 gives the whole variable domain GAGVSQSPSNKVTEKGKDVELRCDPISGHTALYWYRQSLGQGLEFLIYFQGNSAPDKSGLPSDRFSAERTGGSVSTLTIQRTQQEDSAVYLCASRPILGNYGYTFGSGTRLTVV.